This TCR beta chain stems from a study of cytomegalovirus exposure and HLA in healthy donors. Study findings and constraints: One variant, a missense change in DCLRE1C, was linked in a later analysis to TCR beta V- and J-gene trimming.

Germline V gene lookup returns CDR1 SEHNR and CDR2 FQNEAQ (reference sequence). Trimming cost V 1 base and J 0 bases, with 7 bases left between them. The CDR3 loop spans 15 amino acids. Both 60 Vbeta primers and 13 Jbeta primers went into the PCR. Clones were read by immunoSEQ multiplex PCR, and TCRdb kept only the in-frame ones, dropping some. The sample contains about 150,000 clones, 74% of which appear only once. Details on this clone: What it recognizes is unknown.

This TCR was sampled from a young man in good health and CMV-seronegative. Sequenced input: PBMCs. V gene TRBV7-9 combines with J gene TRBJ1-3; unclear D gene. The CDR3 protein is CASSLDGSSGNTIYF. CDR3 nucleotides: TGTGCCAGCAGCTTAGATGGGAGCTCTGGAAACACCATATATTTT.